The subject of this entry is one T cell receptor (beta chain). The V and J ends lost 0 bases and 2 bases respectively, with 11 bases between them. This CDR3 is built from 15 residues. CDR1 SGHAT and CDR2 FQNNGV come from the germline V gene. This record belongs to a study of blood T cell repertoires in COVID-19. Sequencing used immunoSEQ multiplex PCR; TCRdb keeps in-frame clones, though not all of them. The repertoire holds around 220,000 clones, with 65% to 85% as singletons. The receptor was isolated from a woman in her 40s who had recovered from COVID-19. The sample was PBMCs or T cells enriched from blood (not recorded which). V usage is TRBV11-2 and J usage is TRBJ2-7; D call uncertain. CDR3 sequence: CASSLDRGGAYEQYF. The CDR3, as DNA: TGTGCCAGCAGCTTAGATCGAGGCGGAGCCTACGAGCAGTACTTC.